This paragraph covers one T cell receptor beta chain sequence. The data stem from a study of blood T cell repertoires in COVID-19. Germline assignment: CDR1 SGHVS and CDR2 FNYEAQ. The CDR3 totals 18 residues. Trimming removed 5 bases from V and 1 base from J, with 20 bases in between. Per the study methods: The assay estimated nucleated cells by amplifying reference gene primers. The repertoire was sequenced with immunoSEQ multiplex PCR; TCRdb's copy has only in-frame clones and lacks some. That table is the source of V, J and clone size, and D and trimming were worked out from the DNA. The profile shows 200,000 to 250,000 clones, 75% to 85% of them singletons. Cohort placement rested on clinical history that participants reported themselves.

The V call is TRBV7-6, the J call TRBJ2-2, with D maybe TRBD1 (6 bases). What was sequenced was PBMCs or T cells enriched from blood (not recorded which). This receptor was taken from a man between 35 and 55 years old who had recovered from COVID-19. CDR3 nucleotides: TGTGCCAGCAGCAGGGACATGCCGGCCGGGATGAACACCGGGGAGCTGTTTTTT. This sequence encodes CASSRDMPAGMNTGELFF.